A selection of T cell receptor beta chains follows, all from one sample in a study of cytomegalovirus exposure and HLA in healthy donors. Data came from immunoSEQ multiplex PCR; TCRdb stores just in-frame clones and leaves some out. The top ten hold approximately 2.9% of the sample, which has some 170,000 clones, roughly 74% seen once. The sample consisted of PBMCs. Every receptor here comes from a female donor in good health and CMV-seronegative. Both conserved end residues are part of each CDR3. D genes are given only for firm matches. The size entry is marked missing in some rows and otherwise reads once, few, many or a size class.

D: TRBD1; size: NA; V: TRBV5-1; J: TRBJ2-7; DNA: TGCGCCAGCAGCTTGGGAACAGGGGGTTATTCCTACGAGCAGTACTTC; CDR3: CASSLGTGGYSYEQYF
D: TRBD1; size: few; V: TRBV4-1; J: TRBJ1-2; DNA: TGCGCCAGCAGCCAAGACCTTACCGGGACAGGGGCCCTCGGTAGCTATGGCTACACCTTC; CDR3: CASSQDLTGTGALGSYGYTF
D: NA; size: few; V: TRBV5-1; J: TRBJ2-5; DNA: TGCGCCAGCAGCTTGGAACACCACCAAGAGACCCAGTACTTC; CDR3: CASSLEHHQETQYF
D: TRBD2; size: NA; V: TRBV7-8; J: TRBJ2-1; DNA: TGTGCCAGCAGCTCCGGGACTAGCGATTACAATGAGCAGTTCTTC; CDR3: CASSSGTSDYNEQFF
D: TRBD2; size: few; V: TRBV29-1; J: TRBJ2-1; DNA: TGCAGCGTTCCCGGGACTAGCGGATACAATGAGCAGTTCTTC; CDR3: CSVPGTSGYNEQFF
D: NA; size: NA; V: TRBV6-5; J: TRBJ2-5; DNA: TGTGCCAGCAGTTACACGGGACAACAAGAGCCCCAGTACTTC; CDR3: CASSYTGQQEPQYF
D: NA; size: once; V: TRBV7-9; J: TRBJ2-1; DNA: TGTTCCAGCAGCTTACAGCTAGCAGTATACAATGAGCAGTTCTTC; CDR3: CSSSLQLAVYNEQFF
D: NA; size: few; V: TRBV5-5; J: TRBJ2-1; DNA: TGTGCCAGCAGCTTGACTAATGAGCAGTTCTTC; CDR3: CASSLTNEQFF
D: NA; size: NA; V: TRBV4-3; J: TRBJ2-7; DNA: TGCGCCAGCAGCCAGGACTACACCTCCCACGAGCAGTACTTC; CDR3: CASSQDYTSHEQYF
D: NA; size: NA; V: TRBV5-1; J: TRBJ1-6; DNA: TGCGCCAGCAGCGGTAGAACAGGGAATAATTCACCCCTCCACTTT; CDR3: CASSGRTGNNSPLHF
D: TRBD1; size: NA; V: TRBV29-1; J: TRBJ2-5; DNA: TGCAGCGCTGGACAGGGCGGAGAGACCCAGTACTTC; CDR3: CSAGQGGETQYF
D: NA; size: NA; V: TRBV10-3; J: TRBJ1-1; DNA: TGTGCCATCAGTGCCGGGCAGGGGAACACTGAAGCTTTCTTT; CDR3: CAISAGQGNTEAFF
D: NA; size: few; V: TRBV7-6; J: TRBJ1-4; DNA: TGTGCCAGCAGTCTCACGGCAACTAATGAAAAACTGTTTTTT; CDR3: CASSLTATNEKLFF
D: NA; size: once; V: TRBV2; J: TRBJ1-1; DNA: TGTGCCACTGTCAGGGAAATGAACACTGAAGCTTTCTTT; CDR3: CATVREMNTEAFF
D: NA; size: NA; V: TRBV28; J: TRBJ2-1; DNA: TGTGCCAGCAACTTTGGGGGCGGTGAGCAGTTCTTC; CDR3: CASNFGGGEQFF
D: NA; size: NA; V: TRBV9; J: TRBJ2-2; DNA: TGTGCCAGCAGCGTGGGCCTTCAGGGTACCGGGGAGCTGTTTTTT; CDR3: CASSVGLQGTGELFF
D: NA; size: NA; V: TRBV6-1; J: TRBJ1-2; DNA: TGTGCCAGCAGTGAAGCGTGGGAGAATCCCCGCTATGGCTACACCTTC; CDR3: CASSEAWENPRYGYTF
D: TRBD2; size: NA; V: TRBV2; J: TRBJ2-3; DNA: TGTGCCGGAAGCGGGGGGGGTACAGATACGCAGTATTTT; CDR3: CAGSGGGTDTQYF
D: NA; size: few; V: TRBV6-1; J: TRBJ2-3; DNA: TGTGCCAGCAGGGGCAGGGTGGCAGATACGCAGTATTTT; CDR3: CASRGRVADTQYF
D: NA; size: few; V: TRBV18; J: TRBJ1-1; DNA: TGTGCCAGCTCAAAGGGGCAGAACACTGAAGCTTTCTTT; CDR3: CASSKGQNTEAFF
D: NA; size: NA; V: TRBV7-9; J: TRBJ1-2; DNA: TGTGCCAGCAGCGCCTGGGGCAGGGGTAACTATGGCTACACCTTC; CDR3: CASSAWGRGNYGYTF
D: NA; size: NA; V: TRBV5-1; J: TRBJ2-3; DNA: TGCGCCAGCAGCGTAACCGGGACTAGCACAGATACGCAGTATTTT; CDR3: CASSVTGTSTDTQYF
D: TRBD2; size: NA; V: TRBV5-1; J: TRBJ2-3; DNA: TGCGCCAGCAGCGAGACTAGCGGGGAAAGCACAGATACGCAGTATTTT; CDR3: CASSETSGESTDTQYF
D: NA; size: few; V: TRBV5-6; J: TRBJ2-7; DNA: TGTGCCAGCAGCTTTCCGGGACTCGCATACGAGCAGTACTTC; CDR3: CASSFPGLAYEQYF
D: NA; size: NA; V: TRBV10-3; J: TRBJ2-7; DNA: TGTGCCATCAGGGAACAGGGTTCCCACGAGCAGTACTTC; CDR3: CAIREQGSHEQYF
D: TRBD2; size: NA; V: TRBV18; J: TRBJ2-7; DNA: TGTGCCAGCTCAGAGGGACTAGCGGGGGCCAACGAGCAGTACTTC; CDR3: CASSEGLAGANEQYF
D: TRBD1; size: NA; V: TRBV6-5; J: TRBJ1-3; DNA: TGTGCCAGCAGTTACTCGGACAGGGGAAACACCATATATTTT; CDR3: CASSYSDRGNTIYF